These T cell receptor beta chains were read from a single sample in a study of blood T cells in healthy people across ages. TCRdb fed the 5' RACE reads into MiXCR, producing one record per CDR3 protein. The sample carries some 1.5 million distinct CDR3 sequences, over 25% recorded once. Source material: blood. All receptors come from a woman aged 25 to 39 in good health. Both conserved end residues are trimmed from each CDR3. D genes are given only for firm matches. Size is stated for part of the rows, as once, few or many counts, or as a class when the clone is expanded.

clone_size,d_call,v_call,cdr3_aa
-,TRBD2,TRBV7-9,ASSLELTSTDAQY
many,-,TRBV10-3,AIRPGTSNYGYT
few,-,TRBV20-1,SARSGSTYNEQF
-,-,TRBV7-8,ASSTRTATSYEQY
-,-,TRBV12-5,ASGLSIGGAFNQPQH
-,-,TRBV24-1,ATSDPNALPGLNTEAF
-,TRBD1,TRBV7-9,SNSLRTGQETQY
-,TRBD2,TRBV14,ASSQAGLAGANEQF
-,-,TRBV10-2,ASLGVEARYDYT
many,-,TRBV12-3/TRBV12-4,ASRSRTGTYGYT
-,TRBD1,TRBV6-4,ASSATDRPATNEKLF
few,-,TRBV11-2,ASSSPTRDPDEQF
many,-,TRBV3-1,ASSQVAYEQY
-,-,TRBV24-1,ATSDAAVAGRREQY
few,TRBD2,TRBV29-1,SVRGSSGRSGELF
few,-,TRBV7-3,ASSPGTEFYGYT
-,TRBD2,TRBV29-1,SVFGRADERF
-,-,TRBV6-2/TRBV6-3,ASSYARLVYGYT
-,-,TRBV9,ASSVGLALRNEQF
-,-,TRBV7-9,ASSLEGVTVRETQY
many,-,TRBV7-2,ASSAGSWGEAF
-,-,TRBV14,ASSQAVGYEQY
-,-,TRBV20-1,SAPWGWNEKLF
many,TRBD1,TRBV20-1,SATSTGGSYEQY
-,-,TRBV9,ASSVGPHGYT
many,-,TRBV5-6,ASSLEGLGYNEQF
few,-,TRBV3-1,ASSQSAKNIQY
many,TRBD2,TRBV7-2,ASRGLAGPPYEQY
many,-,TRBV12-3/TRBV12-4,ASSGRAGETGYT
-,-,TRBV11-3,ASSPPSNTGELF
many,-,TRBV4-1,ASSQEGARAPNEKLF
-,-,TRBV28,ASRESGLSAYNEQF
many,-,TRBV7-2,ASSLLDGESYEQY
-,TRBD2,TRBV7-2,ASSFGLAGVGGELF
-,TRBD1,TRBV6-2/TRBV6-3,ASSPWTGQASNYGYT
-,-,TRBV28,ASSPPGVRNTEAF
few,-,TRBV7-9,ASSFQTGQLF
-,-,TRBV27,ASRPGPGETQY
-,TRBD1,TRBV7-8,ASSIGTGSGPQH
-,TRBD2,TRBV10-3,AISSGVTDTQY
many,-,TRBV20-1,SARADSRQETQY
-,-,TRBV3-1,ASGHQSTGGYPGANVLT
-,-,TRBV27,ASSRLGGGNNEQY
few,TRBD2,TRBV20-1,SARDVSGRALRETQY
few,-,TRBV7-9,ASSFAGGSAYEQY
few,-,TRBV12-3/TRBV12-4,ASSFSGAGSGYT
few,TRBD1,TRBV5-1,ASRGTAGELF
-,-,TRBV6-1,ATLRQGGQETQY
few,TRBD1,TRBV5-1,ASRPGTGIYNEQF
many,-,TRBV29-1,STPTGDEQF
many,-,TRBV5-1,ASSPPGGARETQY
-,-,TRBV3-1,ASSQTGPQYEQY
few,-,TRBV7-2,ASSLVGGGPTYEQY
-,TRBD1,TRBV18,ASSPRLRDKGAYYGYT
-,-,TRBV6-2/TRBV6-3,ASSYSPTRYT
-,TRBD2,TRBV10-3,AISEPGLDTDTQY
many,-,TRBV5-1,ASSLGTVDNYNEQF